This entry features one T cell receptor beta chain sequence. What it recognizes is unknown. An end of the junction does not agree with germline; a read error may underlie this. The primer mix had 60 Vbeta and 13 Jbeta primers. Sequencing used immunoSEQ multiplex PCR; TCRdb keeps in-frame clones, though not all of them. The sample contains about 190,000 clones, about 85% of which appear only once. CDR1 is GTSNPN, CDR2 SVGIG, per germline (reference sequence). The CDR3 runs to 11 residues. The entry originates in a study of cytomegalovirus exposure and HLA in healthy donors. Findings of the study overall: Accurate prediction of most subjects' HLA-A and HLA-B alleles from TCR beta sequences was reported. It was only CMV serostatus that was available as immune exposure information.

This receptor was obtained from a boy aged 2 to 10 in good health and CMV-seronegative. The rearrangement joins TRBV30 to TRBJ2-5; D uncertain. Sample: PBMCs. Here the CDR3 DNA reads TGTGCCTGGACCGTCCAAGAGGCCCAGTACTTC. Translating gives CAWTVQEAQYF.